This T cell receptor beta chain was observed in a study of cytomegalovirus exposure and HLA in healthy donors. In the PCR, 60 Vbeta and 13 Jbeta primers were used. The method was immunoSEQ multiplex PCR; TCRdb's version includes in-frame clones alone and lacks a portion of them. The table records about 70,000 clones, just under 70% of them present only once. V lost 1 base, J lost 7 bases, and 14 bases lay in between. Germline V gene sequence: CDR1 SEHNR, CDR2 FQNEAQ (reference sequence). CDR3 length equals 14 residues. The TCR comes from a woman aged 25-40 years in good health and CMV-seronegative. The sample consisted of PBMCs. The V gene is TRBV7-9, the J gene TRBJ2-7; tentatively, D is TRBD2 (5 bases). CDR3 residues: CASSLGRGFREQYF. DNA for the CDR3: TGTGCCAGCAGCTTAGGACGAGGGTTTCGGGAGCAGTACTTC.